This T cell receptor beta chain was documented in a study of blood T cell repertoires in COVID-19. Overall study: Researchers got acute and convalescent COVID-19 samples from the United States, Italy and Spain.

CDR1 and CDR2 from the germline V gene are SGHDT and YYEEEE. This CDR3 region has 15 residues. Trimming took 6 bases from V and 6 from J, leaving 19 bases between them. Seattle patients were enrolled while actively infected and followed longitudinally. As handled by the study authors: Estimation of nucleated cell counts relied on the amplification of reference gene primers. Measured with immunoSEQ multiplex PCR; TCRdb has only the in-frame clones, and not every one. The V and J calls and clone size were taken over from that table, and D and trimming were inferred from the DNA. The table lists more than 60,000 clones, 80% to 90% of them singletons.

The chain carries TRBV5-6 and TRBJ2-1; possibly TRBD2 for D (6 bases). This TCR was recovered from a woman aged 55-70 years with COVID-19, enrolled during active disease. The source material was peripheral blood. DNA for the CDR3: TGTGCCAGCACCGAGGGGACTGTTTCACTCAATGAGCAGTTCTTC. It yields the protein CASTEGTVSLNEQFF.